The following is a T cell receptor (beta chain) sequence with its context. Antigen unknown. CDR1 is SGDLS and CDR2 is YYNGEE in the germline V gene. The trim removed 0 bases at V and 1 base at J, leaving 5 bases unmatched. The CDR3 covers 17 residues. Making use of molecular barcodes, quantitative 5'-RACE generated TCR beta libraries. Via MiXCR, TCRdb re-called the 5' RACE reads, giving one row per CDR3 protein. In the table there are some 9,700 distinct CDR3 sequences, roughly 6% of which are singletons. The entry originates in a study of CD8 T cells in ankylosing spondylitis. Study-wide points: Certain motif variants had earlier been reported in reactive arthritis synovial fluid and blood. It was reported that disease-linked clones were significantly enriched in matched ankylosing spondylitis synovial fluid.

This receptor was taken from a female donor with ankylosing spondylitis or in good health (not recorded which). The rearrangement links TRBV9 to TRBJ2-1; 9 bases match TRBD2. The sequencing input was blood, either unsorted or a sorted T cell fraction (not recorded which). DNA of the CDR3: TGTGCCAGCAGCGTAGTTGGGCGGGGGGGATCCTACAATGAGCAGTTCTTC. Its translation is CASSVVGRGGSYNEQFF.